The TCR beta chain described here comes from a study of cytomegalovirus exposure and HLA in healthy donors. PCR used 60 Vbeta primers and 13 Jbeta primers. Produced via immunoSEQ multiplex PCR; TCRdb's table is partial and in-frame only. The data hold approximately 88,000 clones, with about three quarters observed a single time. Overall study findings and caveats: A later analysis appeared to link common viral pathogens to several of the most significant clusters. A few CMV-associated chains proved CMV antigen-specific in vitro. Earlier results showed most TCR beta V segments being productive about 87% or about 30% of the time. Reportedly, fewer N-insertions than the approximately 700-donor mean appeared in an Asian-associated ancestry cluster in a later analysis.

V dropped 8 bases and J dropped 0 bases, with 8 bases sitting between them. Looked up from germline, CDR1 is SNHLY and CDR2 is FYNNEI. The CDR3 runs to 13 residues. This clone is categorized as medium-sized. Its antigen is undetermined. Source material: PBMCs. The TCR comes from a man in his fifties or sixties in good health and CMV-seropositive. The chain employs TRBV2 and TRBJ1-3; no clear D. In DNA form, the CDR3 reads TGTGCCAGCGGAGGAGTCTCTGGAAACACCATATATTTT. It encodes CASGGVSGNTIYF.